This T cell receptor beta chain was sequenced for a study of blood T cell repertoires in COVID-19. Clones were read by immunoSEQ multiplex PCR, and TCRdb kept only the in-frame ones, dropping some. The sample carries some 150,000 clones, roughly three quarters recorded once. CDR1 and CDR2 (germline): MNHEY, SMNVEV (reference sequence). This CDR3 is 15 amino acids long. V shed 5 bases and J 1 base; nucleotides not matched to a gene: 6. The sequence derives from a man aged 45-65 years with active or convalescent COVID-19. V gene TRBV27 combines with J gene TRBJ1-1; 8 positions match TRBD1. The source material was peripheral blood. The CDR3 DNA reads as TGTGCCAGCAGTGTACATCAGGGGGCGAACACTGAAGCTTTCTTT. Translating gives CASSVHQGANTEAFF.